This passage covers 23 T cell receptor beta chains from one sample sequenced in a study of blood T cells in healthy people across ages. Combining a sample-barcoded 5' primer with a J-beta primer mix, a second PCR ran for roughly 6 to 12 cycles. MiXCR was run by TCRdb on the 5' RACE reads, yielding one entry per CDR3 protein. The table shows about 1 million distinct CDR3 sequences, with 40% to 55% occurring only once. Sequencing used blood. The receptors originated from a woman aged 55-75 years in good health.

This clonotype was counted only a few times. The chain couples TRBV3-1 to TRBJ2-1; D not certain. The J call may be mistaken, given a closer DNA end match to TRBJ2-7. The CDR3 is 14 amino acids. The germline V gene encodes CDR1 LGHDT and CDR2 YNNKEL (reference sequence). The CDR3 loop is CASSRLNSYNEQYF. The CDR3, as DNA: TGTGCCAGCAGCCGGTTAAACTCCTACAATGAGCAGTACTTC.

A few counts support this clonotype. This CDR3 is CASSYSGDPAKNIQYF. CDR3 nucleotides: TGTGCCAGCAGCTATTCAGGGGATCCCGCCAAAAACATTCAGTACTTC. V and J are TRBV27 and TRBJ2-4; tentatively, D is TRBD1 (6 bases). V dropped 6 bases and J dropped 1 base, with 16 bases sitting between them. CDR1 and CDR2 (germline): MNHEY, SMNVEV (reference sequence). The CDR3 spans 16 residues.

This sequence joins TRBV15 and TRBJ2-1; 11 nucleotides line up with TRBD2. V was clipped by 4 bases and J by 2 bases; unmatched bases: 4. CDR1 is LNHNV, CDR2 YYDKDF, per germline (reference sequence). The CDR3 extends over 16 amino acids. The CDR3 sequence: CATSTGTSGTYNEQFF. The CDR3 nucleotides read TGTGCCACCAGCACCGGGACTAGCGGCACCTACAATGAGCAGTTCTTC.

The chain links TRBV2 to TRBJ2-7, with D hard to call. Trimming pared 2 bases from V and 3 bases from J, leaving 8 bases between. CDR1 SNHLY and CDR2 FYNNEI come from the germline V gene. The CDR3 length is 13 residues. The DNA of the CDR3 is TGTGCCAGCAGTGAACGCGGTCACTACGAGCAGTACTTC. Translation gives CASSERGHYEQYF. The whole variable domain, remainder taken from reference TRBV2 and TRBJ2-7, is EPEVTQTPSHQVTQMGQEVILRCVPISNHLYFYWYRQILGQKVEFLVSFYNNEISEKSEIFDDQFSVERPDGSNFTLKIRSTKLEDSAMYFCASSERGHYEQYFGPGTRLTVT.

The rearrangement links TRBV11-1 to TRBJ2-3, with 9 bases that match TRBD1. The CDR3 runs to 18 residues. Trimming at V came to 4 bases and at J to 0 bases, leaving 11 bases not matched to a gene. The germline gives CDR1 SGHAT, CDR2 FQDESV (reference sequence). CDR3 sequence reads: CASSSRDRAFSSTDTQYF. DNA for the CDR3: TGTGCCAGCAGCTCCCGGGACAGGGCCTTTAGTAGCACAGATACGCAGTATTTT.

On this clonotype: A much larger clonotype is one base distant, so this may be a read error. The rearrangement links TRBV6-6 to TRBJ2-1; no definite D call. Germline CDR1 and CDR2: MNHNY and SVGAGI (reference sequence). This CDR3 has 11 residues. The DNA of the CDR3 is TGTGCCGGCAGTGGGTACAATGAGCAGTTCTTC. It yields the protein CAGSGYNEQFF.

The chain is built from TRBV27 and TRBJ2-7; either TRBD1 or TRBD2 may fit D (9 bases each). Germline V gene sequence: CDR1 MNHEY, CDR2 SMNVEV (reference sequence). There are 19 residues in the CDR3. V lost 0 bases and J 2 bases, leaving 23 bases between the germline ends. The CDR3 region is CASSLSQGARAGGTYEQYF. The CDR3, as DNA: TGTGCCAGCAGTTTATCACAGGGGGCACGAGCGGGAGGAACCTACGAGCAGTACTTC.

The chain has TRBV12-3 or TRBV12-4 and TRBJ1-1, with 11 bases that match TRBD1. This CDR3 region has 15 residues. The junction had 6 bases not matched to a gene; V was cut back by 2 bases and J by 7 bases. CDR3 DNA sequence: TGTGCCAGCAGTTTACGGACAGGGGGCGACTTTGAAGCTTTCTTT. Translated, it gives CASSLRTGGDFEAFF.

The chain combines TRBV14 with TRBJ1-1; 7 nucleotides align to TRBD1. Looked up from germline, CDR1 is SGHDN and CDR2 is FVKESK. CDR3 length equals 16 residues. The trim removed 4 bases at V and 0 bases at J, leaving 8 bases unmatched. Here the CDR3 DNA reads TGTGCCAGCAGCCCGACAGGGCGGACCATGAACACTGAAGCTTTCTTT. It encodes CASSPTGRTMNTEAFF.

The CDR3 sequence: CSATRAGELFF. Written as DNA, the CDR3 is TGCAGTGCAACTAGGGCCGGGGAGCTGTTTTTT. The V gene is TRBV20-1, the J gene TRBJ2-2; TRBD2 is a possible D gene (5 bases). CDR1 and CDR2 (germline): DFQATT, SNEGSKA (reference sequence). The CDR3 runs to 11 residues. Trimming stripped 6 bases from V and 6 bases from J, with 8 bases between.

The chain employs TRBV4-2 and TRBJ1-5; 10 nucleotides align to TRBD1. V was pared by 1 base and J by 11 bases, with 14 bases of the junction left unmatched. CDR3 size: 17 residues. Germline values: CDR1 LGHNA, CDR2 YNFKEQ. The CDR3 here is CASSQGGLRDRGPTQHF. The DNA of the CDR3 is TGTGCCAGCAGCCAAGGGGGGCTCCGGGACAGGGGACCCACCCAGCATTTT.

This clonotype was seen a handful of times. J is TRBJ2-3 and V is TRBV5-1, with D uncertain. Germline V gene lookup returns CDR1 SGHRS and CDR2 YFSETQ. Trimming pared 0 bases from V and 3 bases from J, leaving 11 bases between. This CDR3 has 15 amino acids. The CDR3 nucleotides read TGCGCCAGCAGCTTGGCTGGCCGACCGACAGATACGCAGTATTTT. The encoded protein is CASSLAGRPTDTQYF.

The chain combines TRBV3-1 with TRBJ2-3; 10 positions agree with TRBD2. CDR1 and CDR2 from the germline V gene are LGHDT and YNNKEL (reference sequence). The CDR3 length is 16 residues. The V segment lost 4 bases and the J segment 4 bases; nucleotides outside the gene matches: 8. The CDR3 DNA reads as TGTGCCAGCAGCCCCCTGGCTAGCGGGAGACCAGATACGCAGTATTTT. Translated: CASSPLASGRPDTQYF.

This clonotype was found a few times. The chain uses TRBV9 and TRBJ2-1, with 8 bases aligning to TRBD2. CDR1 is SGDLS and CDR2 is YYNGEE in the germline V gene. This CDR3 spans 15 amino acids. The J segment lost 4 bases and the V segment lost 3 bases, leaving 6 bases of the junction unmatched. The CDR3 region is CASSGLAGPYNEQFF. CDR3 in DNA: TGTGCCAGCAGCGGCCTAGCGGGTCCTTACAATGAGCAGTTCTTC.

The CDR3 DNA reads TGCAGTGCTAGAGAAGTTAGCGGGAGTGTTAATGAGCAGTTCTTC. This sequence encodes CSAREVSGSVNEQFF. The chain uses TRBV20-1 and TRBJ2-1, with 9 bases lining up with TRBD2. J lost 7 bases, V lost 0 bases, and 7 bases had no gene match. Germline V CDR1 and CDR2: DFQATT, SNEGSKA (reference sequence). The CDR3 has 15 amino acids.

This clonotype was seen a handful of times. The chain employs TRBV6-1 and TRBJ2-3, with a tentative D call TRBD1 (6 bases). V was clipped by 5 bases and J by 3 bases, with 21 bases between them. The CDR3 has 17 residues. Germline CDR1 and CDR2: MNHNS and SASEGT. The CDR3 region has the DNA TGTGCCAGCAGTCCAACGGGCCAGGGGCTGGGAACAGATACGCAGTATTTT. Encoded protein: CASSPTGQGLGTDTQYF.

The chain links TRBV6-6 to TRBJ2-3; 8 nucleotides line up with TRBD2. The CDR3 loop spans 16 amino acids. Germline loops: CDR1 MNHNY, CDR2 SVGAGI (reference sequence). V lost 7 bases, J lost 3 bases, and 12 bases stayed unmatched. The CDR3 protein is CASIGSGGPKTDTQYF. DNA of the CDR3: TGTGCCAGCATCGGGTCGGGAGGGCCGAAAACAGATACGCAGTATTTT.

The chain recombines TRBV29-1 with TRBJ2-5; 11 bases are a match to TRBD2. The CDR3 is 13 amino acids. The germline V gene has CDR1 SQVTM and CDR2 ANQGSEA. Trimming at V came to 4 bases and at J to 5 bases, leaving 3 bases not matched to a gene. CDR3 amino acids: CSVVRTSGETQYF. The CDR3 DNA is TGCAGCGTTGTCCGGACTAGCGGGGAGACCCAGTACTTC.

CDR3 in DNA: TGTGCCAGCAGCTTGAAGCGCGGGAGCCCCCCCGGTGAGCAGTTCTTC. It encodes CASSLKRGSPPGEQFF. This sequence joins TRBV7-6 and TRBJ2-1; 7 positions match TRBD2. V was clipped by 3 bases and J by 9 bases; unmatched bases: 14. The CDR3 is 16 amino acids. Germline CDR1 is SGHVS and CDR2 is FNYEAQ.

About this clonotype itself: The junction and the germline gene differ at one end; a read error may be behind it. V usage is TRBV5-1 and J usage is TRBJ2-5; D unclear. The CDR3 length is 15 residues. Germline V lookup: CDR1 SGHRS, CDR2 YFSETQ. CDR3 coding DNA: TGCGCTAGCAGTCCGAAGGCGACTCACCAAGAGACCCAGTACTTC. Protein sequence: CASSPKATHQETQYF.

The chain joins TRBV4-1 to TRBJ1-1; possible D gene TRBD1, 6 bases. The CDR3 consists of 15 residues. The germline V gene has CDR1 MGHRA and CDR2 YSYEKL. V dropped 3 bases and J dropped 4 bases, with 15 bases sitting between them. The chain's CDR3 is CASSHPRGGGTEAFF. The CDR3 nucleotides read TGCGCCAGCAGCCACCCCAGGGGTGGAGGCACTGAAGCTTTCTTT.

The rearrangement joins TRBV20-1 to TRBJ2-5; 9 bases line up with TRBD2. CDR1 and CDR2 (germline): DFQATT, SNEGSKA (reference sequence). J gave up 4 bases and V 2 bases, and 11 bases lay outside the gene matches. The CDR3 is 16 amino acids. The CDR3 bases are TGCAGTGCTAGAAGGGCTAGCGGGACGTGGGGAGAGACCCAGTACTTC. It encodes CSARRASGTWGETQYF.

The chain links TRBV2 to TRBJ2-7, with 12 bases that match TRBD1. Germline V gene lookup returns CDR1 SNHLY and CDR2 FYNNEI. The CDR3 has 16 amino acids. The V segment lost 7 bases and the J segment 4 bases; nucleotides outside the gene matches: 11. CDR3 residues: CASTPTPGQGAYEQYF. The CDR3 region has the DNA TGTGCCAGCACTCCCACCCCGGGACAGGGGGCGTACGAGCAGTACTTC.